These 4 T cell receptor beta chains originate from one sample sequenced in a study of CD8+ T cells in alopecia areata. RNA, once extracted, was reverse transcribed into cDNA for use as the sequencing template. The assay was immunoSEQ multiplex PCR, and TCRdb's table has in-frame clones only and misses some. The sample has 130,000 to 150,000 clones; around 51% are singletons. The sequencing here drew on CD4+ T cells sorted from blood, taken at week 0. The receptors originated from a human donor with alopecia areata.

This clone was counted a few times. This sequence joins TRBV9 and TRBJ2-7; no clear D. Trimming removed 0 bases at V and 1 base at J, with 8 bases between. CDR1 is SGDLS and CDR2 is YYNGEE in the germline V gene. The CDR3 loop spans 14 amino acids. The chain's CDR3 is CASSVDVDSYEQYF. In DNA form, the CDR3 reads TGTGCCAGCAGCGTAGATGTTGATTCCTACGAGCAGTACTTC.

The chain joins TRBV18 to TRBJ2-1; TRBD1 agrees at 9 bases. Germline lookup yields CDR1 KGHSH and CDR2 LQKENI. V lost 3 bases to trimming and J lost 10 bases; unmatched junction nucleotides: 7. The CDR3 has 14 amino acids. CDR3 loop: CASSPRTGADEQFF. The CDR3 nucleotides read TGTGCCAGCTCACCGCGGACAGGGGCCGACGAGCAGTTCTTC.

The CDR3 bases are TGCGCCAGCAGCATCAGGGGGAATGAGCAGTTCTTC. It yields the protein CASSIRGNEQFF. This rearrangement joins TRBV4-1 to TRBJ2-1; 7 nucleotides align to TRBD1. In germline, CDR1 is MGHRA, CDR2 YSYEKL. The CDR3 is 12 amino acids. V shed 5 bases, J shed 7 bases, and the junction held 2 bases outside the gene matches.

J is TRBJ2-5 and V is TRBV29-1; D remains unclear. V gave up 7 bases and J gave up 1 base, with 7 bases separating them. This CDR3 has 11 amino acids. In germline, CDR1 is SQVTM, CDR2 ANQGSEA. The CDR3 sequence is CSARVQETQYF. As DNA, the CDR3 is TGCAGCGCCCGGGTCCAAGAGACCCAGTACTTC.